Listed here is a single T cell receptor (beta chain). Antigen unknown. The sample comes from a study of cytomegalovirus exposure and HLA in healthy donors. Points from the study as a whole: TCR beta chain V- and J-gene trimming was linked, in a later analysis, to a missense variant in DCLRE1C. Data from an earlier analysis indicated that most TCR beta V segments were productive either about 87% or about 30% of the time.

Nominal health characterized the donors when sampled, though unrecorded immune exposures were likely. 13 Jbeta primers and 60 Vbeta primers were used for the PCR. Some clones are missing from TCRdb's copy, which holds only in-frame ones; the method was immunoSEQ multiplex PCR. Of 100,000 to 150,000 clones in the sample, approximately 80% are singletons; the top ten hold roughly 13%. The sample was PBMCs. The sequence was obtained from a woman aged 40 to 50 in good health and CMV-seropositive.

Written as DNA, the CDR3 is TGTGCCAGCAGTTATAGAGGGGGTAGTGGCTACACCTTC. Encoded protein: CASSYRGGSGYTF. The gene calls are TRBV27 and TRBJ1-2; weak D call: TRBD1 (6 bases). Germline V gene data show CDR1 as MNHEY and CDR2 as SMNVEV (reference sequence). CDR3 length: 13 residues. With 4 bases removed from V and 7 bases from J, the gap between germline ends came to 13 bases.